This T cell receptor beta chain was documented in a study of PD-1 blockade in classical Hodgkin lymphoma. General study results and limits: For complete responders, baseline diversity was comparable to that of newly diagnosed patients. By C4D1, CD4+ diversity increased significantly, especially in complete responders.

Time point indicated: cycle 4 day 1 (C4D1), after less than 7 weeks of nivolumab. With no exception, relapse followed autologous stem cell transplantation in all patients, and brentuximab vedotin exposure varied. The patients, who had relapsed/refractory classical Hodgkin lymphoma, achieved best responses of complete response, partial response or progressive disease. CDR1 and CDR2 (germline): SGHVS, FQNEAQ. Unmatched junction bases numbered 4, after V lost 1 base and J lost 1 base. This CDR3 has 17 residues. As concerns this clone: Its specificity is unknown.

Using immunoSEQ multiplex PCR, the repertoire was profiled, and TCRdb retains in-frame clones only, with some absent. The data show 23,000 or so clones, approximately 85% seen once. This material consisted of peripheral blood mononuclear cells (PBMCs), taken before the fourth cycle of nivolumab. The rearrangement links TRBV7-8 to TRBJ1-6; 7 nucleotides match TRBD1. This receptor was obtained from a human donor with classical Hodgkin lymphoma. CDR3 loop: CASSLESGGSYNSPLHF. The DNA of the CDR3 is TGTGCCAGCAGCTTAGAATCAGGGGGGTCCTATAATTCACCCCTCCACTTT.